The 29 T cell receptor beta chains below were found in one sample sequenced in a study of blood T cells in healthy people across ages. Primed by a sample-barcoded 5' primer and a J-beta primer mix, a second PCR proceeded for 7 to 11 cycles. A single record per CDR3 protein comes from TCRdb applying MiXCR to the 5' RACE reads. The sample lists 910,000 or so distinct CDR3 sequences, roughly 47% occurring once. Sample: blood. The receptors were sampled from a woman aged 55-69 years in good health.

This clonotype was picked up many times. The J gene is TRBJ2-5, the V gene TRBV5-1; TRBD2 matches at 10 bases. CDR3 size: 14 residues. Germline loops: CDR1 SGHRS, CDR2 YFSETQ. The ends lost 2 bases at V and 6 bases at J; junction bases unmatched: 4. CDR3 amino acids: CASSFPSGSQTQYF. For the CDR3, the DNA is TGCGCCAGCAGCTTTCCTAGCGGGAGTCAGACCCAGTACTTC.

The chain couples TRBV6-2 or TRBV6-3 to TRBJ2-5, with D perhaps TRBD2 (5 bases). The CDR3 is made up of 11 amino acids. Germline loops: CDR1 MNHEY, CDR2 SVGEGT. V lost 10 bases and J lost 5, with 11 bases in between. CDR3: CATGGFETQYF. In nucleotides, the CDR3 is TGTGCCACCGGAGGTTTTGAGACCCAGTACTTC.

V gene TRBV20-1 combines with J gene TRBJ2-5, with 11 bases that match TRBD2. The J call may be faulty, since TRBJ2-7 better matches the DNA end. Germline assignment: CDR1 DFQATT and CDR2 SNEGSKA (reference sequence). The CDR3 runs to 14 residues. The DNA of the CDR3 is TGCAGTGCTGATCTAGCGGGAGGCGTCAACGAGCAGTACTTC. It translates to CSADLAGGVNEQYF.

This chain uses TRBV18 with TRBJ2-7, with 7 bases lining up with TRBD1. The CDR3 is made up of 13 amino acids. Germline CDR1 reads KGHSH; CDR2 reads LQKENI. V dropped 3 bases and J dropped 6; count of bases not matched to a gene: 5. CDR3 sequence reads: CASSPGQVFEQYF. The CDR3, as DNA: TGTGCCAGCTCACCTGGACAGGTTTTCGAGCAGTACTTC.

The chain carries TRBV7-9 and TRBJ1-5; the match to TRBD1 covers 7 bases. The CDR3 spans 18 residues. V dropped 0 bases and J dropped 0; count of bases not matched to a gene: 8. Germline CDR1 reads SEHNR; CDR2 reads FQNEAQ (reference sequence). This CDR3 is CASSLARTGGYSNQPQHF. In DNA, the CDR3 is TGTGCCAGCAGCTTAGCGCGGACAGGCGGGTATAGCAATCAGCCCCAGCATTTT.

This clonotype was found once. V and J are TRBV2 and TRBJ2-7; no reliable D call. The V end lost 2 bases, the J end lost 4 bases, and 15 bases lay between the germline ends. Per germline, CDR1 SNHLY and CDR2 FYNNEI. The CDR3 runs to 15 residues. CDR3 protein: CASSERGRRFYEQYF. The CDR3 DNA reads TGTGCCAGCAGTGAAAGAGGACGGCGATTTTACGAGCAGTACTTC.

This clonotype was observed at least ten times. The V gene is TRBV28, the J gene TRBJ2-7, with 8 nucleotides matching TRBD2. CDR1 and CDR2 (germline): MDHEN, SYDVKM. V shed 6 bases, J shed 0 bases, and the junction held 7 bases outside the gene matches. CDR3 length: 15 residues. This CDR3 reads CASRRSGAVSYEQYF. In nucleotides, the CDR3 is TGTGCCAGCAGGCGTAGCGGGGCCGTCTCCTACGAGCAGTACTTC.

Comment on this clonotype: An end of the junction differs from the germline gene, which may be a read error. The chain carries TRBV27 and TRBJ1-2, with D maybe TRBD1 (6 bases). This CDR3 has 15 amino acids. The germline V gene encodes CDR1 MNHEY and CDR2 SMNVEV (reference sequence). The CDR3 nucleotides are TGTGCCAGCAGTTTATTGGCTACAGGGAGCTATGGCTACACTTTC. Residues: CASSLLATGSYGYTF.

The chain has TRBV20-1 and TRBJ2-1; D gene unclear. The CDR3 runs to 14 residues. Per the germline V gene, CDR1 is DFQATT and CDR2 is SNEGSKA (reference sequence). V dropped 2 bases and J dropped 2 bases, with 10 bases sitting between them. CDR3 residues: CSARNRGTYNEQFF. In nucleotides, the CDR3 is TGCAGTGCTAGAAATCGTGGCACCTACAATGAGCAGTTCTTC.

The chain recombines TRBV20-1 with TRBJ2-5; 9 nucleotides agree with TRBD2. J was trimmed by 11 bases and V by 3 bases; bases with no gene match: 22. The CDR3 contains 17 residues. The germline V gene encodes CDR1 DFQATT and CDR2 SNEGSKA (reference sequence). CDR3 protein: CSASPRAGLATGYEQYF. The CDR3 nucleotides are TGCAGTGCTAGTCCCCGGGCGGGACTAGCAACGGGCTATGAGCAGTACTTC.

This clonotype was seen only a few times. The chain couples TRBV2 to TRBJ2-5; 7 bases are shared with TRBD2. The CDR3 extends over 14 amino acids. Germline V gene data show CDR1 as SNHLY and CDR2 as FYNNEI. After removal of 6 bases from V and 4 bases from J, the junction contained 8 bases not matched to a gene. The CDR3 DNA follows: TGTGCCAGCAGAGGACTAGTAACGGCAGAGACCCAGTACTTC. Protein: CASRGLVTAETQYF.

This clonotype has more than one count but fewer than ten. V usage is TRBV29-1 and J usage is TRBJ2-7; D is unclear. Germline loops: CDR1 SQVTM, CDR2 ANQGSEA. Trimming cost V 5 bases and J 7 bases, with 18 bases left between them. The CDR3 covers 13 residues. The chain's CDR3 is CSVSAPPGQEQYF. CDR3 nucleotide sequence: TGCAGCGTTTCTGCCCCCCCGGGCCAGGAGCAGTACTTC.

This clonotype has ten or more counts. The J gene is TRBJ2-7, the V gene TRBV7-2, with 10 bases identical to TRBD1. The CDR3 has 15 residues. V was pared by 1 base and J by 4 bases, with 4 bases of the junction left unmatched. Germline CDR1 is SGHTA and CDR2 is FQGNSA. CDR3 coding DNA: TGTGCCAGCAGCTTAGGGGGGACAGGGGTTTACGAGCAGTACTTC. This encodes CASSLGGTGVYEQYF.

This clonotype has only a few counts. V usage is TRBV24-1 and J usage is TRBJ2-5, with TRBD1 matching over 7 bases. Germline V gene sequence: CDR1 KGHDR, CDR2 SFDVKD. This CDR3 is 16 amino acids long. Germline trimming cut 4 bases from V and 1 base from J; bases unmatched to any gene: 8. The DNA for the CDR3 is TGTGCCACCAGTGAGAAGGGACAGCCCTCCCAAGAGACCCAGTACTTC. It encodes CATSEKGQPSQETQYF.

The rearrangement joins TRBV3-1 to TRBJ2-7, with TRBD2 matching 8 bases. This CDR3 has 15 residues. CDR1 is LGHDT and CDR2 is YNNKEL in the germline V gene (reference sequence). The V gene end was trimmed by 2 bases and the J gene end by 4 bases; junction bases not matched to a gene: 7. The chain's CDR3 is CASSQTGLAVYEQYF. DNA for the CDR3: TGTGCCAGCAGCCAAACAGGACTAGCCGTTTACGAGCAGTACTTC.

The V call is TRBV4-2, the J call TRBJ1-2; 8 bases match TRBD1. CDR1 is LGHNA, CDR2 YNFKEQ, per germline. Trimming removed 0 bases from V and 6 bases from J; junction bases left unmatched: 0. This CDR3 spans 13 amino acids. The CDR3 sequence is CASSQDRGHGYTF. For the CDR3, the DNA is TGTGCCAGCAGCCAAGACAGGGGGCATGGCTACACCTTC.

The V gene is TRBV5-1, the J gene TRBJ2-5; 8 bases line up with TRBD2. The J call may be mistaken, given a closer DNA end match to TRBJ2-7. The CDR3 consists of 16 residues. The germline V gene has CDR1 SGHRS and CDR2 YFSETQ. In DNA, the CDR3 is TGCGCCAGCAGCCCGCAGGCCCCTGGGACTAGCTACGAGCAGTACTTC. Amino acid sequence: CASSPQAPGTSYEQYF.

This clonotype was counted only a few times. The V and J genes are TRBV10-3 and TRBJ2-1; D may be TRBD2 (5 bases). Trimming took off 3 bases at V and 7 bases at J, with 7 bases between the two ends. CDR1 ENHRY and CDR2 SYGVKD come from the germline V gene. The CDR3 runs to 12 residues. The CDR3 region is CAISDSGNEQFF. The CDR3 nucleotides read TGTGCCATCAGTGACTCGGGGAATGAGCAGTTCTTC.

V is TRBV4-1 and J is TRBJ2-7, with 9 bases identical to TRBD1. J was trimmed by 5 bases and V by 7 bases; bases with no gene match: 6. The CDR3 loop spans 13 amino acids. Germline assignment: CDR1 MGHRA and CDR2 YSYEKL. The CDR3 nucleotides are TGCGCCAGCATCCGGGACAGGGAAAACGAGCAGTACTTC. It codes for CASIRDRENEQYF.

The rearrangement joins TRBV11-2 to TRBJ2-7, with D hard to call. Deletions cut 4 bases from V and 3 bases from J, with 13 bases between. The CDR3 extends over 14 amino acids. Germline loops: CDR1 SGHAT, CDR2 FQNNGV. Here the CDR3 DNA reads TGTGCCAGCAGCTACACTGGTACGGGCTACGAGCAGTACTTC. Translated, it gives CASSYTGTGYEQYF.

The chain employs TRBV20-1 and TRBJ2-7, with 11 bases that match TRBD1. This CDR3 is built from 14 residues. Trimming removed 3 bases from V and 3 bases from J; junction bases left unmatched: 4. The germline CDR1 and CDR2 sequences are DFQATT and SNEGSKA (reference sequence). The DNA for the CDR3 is TGCAGTGCTAGTCCGGGACAGGGGGTCTACGAGCAGTACTTC. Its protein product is CSASPGQGVYEQYF.

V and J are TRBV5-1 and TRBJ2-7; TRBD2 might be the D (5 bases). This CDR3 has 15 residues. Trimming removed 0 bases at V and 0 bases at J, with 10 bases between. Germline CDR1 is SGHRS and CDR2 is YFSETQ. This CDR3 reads CASSLGADFSYEQYF. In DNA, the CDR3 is TGCGCCAGCAGCTTGGGGGCGGACTTCTCCTACGAGCAGTACTTC.

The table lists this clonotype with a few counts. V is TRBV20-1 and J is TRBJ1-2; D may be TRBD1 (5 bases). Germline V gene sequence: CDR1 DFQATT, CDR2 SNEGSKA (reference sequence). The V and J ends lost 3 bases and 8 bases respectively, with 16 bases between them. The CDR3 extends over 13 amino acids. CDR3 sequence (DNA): TGCAGTGCTAGGGTGGGGCGCAAAGGCGGCTACACCTTC. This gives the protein CSARVGRKGGYTF.

DNA for the CDR3: TGTGCCAGCAGCCCCTACAACGACAATGAGCAGTTCTTC. This translates into CASSPYNDNEQFF. The chain employs TRBV7-9 and TRBJ2-1; no clear D gene. Germline V lookup: CDR1 SEHNR, CDR2 FQNEAQ (reference sequence). CDR3 size: 13 residues. Trimming shortened V by 5 bases and J by 5 bases, and 10 bases separated the two germline ends.

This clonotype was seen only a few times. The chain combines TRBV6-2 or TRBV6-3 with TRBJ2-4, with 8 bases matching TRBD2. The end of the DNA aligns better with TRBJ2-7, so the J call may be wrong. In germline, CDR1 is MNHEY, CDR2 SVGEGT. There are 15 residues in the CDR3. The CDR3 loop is CASSYGGSGINEQYF. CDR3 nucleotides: TGTGCCAGCAGTTACGGCGGTAGCGGGATCAACGAGCAGTACTTC.

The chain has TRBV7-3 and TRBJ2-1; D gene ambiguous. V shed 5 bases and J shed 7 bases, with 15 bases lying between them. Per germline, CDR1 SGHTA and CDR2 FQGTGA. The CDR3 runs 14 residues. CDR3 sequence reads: CASSPTAIINEQFF. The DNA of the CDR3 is TGTGCCAGCAGCCCCACCGCAATAATTAATGAGCAGTTCTTC.

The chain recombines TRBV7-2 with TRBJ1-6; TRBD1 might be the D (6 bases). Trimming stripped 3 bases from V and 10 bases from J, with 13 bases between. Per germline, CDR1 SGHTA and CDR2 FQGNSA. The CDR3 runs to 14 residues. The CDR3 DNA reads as TGTGCCAGCAGCTTTGGGGCAGGGGCCTCACCCCTCCACTTT. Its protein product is CASSFGAGASPLHF.

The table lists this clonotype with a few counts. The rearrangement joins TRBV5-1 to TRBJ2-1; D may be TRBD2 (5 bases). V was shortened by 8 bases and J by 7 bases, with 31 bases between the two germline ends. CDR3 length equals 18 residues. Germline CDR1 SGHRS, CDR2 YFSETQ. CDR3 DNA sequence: TGCGCCAGGCCAGCAGCTTGGAGGTATTACCTAGAGGAGAATGAGCAGTTCTTC. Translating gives CARPAAWRYYLEENEQFF.

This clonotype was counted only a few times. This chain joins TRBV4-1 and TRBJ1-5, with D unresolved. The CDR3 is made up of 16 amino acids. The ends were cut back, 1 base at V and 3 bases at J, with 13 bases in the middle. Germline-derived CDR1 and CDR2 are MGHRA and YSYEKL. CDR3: CASSQGRWRDNQPQHF. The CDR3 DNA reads TGCGCCAGCAGCCAAGGACGATGGAGGGACAATCAGCCCCAGCATTTT.